This entry features one T cell receptor (beta chain) sequence. The data derive from a study of blood T cell repertoires in COVID-19. Study in general: From the United States, Italy and Spain came samples of acute and convalescent COVID-19. T cells, B-cell-depleted T cells, or PBMCs supplied cDNA or gDNA.

The CDR3 consists of 13 residues. Trimming removed 3 bases from V and 12 bases from J, with 12 bases in between. Per germline, CDR1 SNHLY and CDR2 FYNNEI. In the authors' workflow: It was from reference gene primer amplification that nucleated cell counts were estimated. Clones were read by immunoSEQ multiplex PCR, and TCRdb kept only the in-frame ones, dropping some. V, J and clone size reflect that table, while D and trimming were determined from the DNA. The table records some 130,000 clones, approximately 79% of them present only once. Sample: peripheral blood. This sequence was found in a man in his 60s with acute or convalescent COVID-19. The chain joins TRBV2 to TRBJ2-6; a possible D gene is TRBD1 (5 bases). The CDR3 loop is CASSEAGQVVLTF. For the CDR3, the DNA is TGTGCCAGCAGTGAGGCAGGGCAGGTCGTCCTGACTTTC.